This is a list of T cell receptor beta chains from one sample in a study of T cell changes during pregnancy in multiple sclerosis. Method: immunoSEQ multiplex PCR; TCRdb's copy keeps in-frame clones and lacks some. This table holds about 70,000 clones, approximately 92% found once. The sample in question was peripheral blood, obtained in the third trimester of pregnancy. The receptors were sampled from a female donor with multiple sclerosis, enrolled in a pregnancy study. The CDR3 runs from the conserved cysteine through the conserved F or W. A D gene is named only where the DNA matches it firmly. Clone size, where shown, is once, few, many, or a class for clones that have expanded.

>TRBD1|TRBV5-5|.|TRBJ1-3
CASRGTGLNTIYF
TGTGCCAGCAGGGGGACAGGGCTAAACACCATATATTTT
>.|TRBV5-6|.|TRBJ1-2
CASSSPRSLYGYTF
TGTGCCAGCAGCTCCCCGAGGTCTCTCTATGGCTACACCTTC
>.|TRBV29-1|once|TRBJ2-3
CSVGQEGGTQYF
TGCAGCGTTGGACAAGAAGGAGGTACGCAGTATTTT
>TRBD1|TRBV30|once|TRBJ1-1
CACPGGMNTEAFF
TGTGCCTGCCCAGGGGGGATGAACACTGAAGCTTTCTTT
>TRBD2|TRBV28|.|TRBJ2-7
CASSRGLAGVRYEQYF
TGTGCCAGCAGCAGGGGACTAGCGGGAGTGCGTTACGAGCAGTACTTC
>.|TRBV6-4|.|TRBJ1-1
CASSDGANTEAFF
TGTGCCAGCAGTGACGGGGCAAACACTGAAGCTTTCTTT
>TRBD1|TRBV4-3|once|TRBJ2-7
CASSQGQGADEQYF
TGCGCCAGCAGCCAAGGACAGGGGGCAGACGAGCAGTACTTC
>.|TRBV5-1|.|TRBJ1-1
CASSLRVSMETEAFF
TGCGCCAGCAGCCTTCGGGTCTCCATGGAGACTGAAGCTTTCTTT
>.|TRBV25-1|.|TRBJ2-5
CASSEEGVPQETQYF
TGTGCCAGCAGTGAAGAGGGGGTCCCGCAAGAGACCCAGTACTTC
>.|TRBV4-3|once|TRBJ2-2
CASSQGAGVGTGELFF
TGCGCCAGCAGCCAAGGGGCAGGGGTCGGCACCGGGGAGCTGTTTTTT
>TRBD1|TRBV14|once|TRBJ2-2
CASSQGTGATGELFF
TGTGCCAGCAGCCAAGGGACAGGGGCCACCGGGGAGCTGTTTTTT
>.|TRBV6-5|.|TRBJ1-5
CASSLTSNQPQHF
TGTGCCAGCAGTCTGACAAGCAATCAGCCCCAGCATTTT
>TRBD2|TRBV7-2|.|TRBJ2-3
CASSRIAGTLSDTQYF
TGTGCCAGCAGTCGTATAGCGGGAACCCTTTCAGATACGCAGTATTTT
>.|TRBV5-4|.|TRBJ2-7
CASSTTGTPPNEQYF
TGTGCCAGCAGCACGACCGGGACACCACCTAACGAGCAGTACTTC